These 17 T cell receptor beta chains originate from one sample sequenced in a study of shared T cell receptors in the human thymus. Assay: immunoSEQ multiplex PCR; the TCRdb copy retains only in-frame clones and omits some. The table records hundreds of thousands of clones, around 78% of them present only once. The sample also formed part of further work on human thymus T cells.

The sample consisted of thymocytes. These receptors all come from a boy younger than two with a congenital heart defect.

This clone occurred a few times. The chain has TRBV18 and TRBJ1-2; maybe TRBD1 (5 bases). The germline V gene has CDR1 KGHSH and CDR2 LQKENI. There are 14 residues in the CDR3. Trimming removed 1 base at V and 2 bases at J, with 8 bases between. CDR3 sequence (DNA): TGTGCCAGCTCACCACAGACAGAAAACTATGGCTACACCTTC. The encoded protein is CASSPQTENYGYTF.

The chain uses TRBV6-5 and TRBJ2-7; a weak D match, TRBD2 (6 bases). CDR1 and CDR2 from the germline V gene are MNHEY and SVGAGI. V was clipped by 4 bases and J by 0 bases, with 13 bases between them. This CDR3 comprises 15 residues. CDR3: CASSFARDFSYEQYF. Here the CDR3 DNA reads TGTGCCAGCAGTTTTGCCCGGGACTTCTCCTACGAGCAGTACTTC.

The CDR3 nucleotides are TGTGCCAGCAGTGAAAATCACCCGGGTGGCTACGAGCAGTACTTC. It codes for CASSENHPGGYEQYF. The chain couples TRBV5-4 to TRBJ2-7, with D hard to call. Germline CDR1 is SGHNT and CDR2 is YYREEE (reference sequence). Deletions cut 5 bases from V and 3 bases from J, with 18 bases between. The CDR3 is 15 residues long.

The chain recombines TRBV21-1 with TRBJ1-2. TRBV21-1 is a listed pseudogene. The CDR3 extends over 13 amino acids. CDR3 nucleotides: TGTGCCAGCAACCAAATGGGGACTTATGGCTACACCTTC. It codes for CASNQMGTYGYTF.

There are a few counts of this clone. V is TRBV19 and J is TRBJ2-3; D uncertain. CDR3 size: 12 residues. Looked up from germline, CDR1 is LNHDA and CDR2 is SQIVND (reference sequence). The V end lost 7 bases, the J end lost 0 bases, and 5 bases lay between the germline ends. The CDR3 loop reads CASMSSTDTQYF. The CDR3 nucleotides read TGTGCCAGTATGAGTAGCACAGATACGCAGTATTTT.

The rearrangement joins TRBV7-8 to TRBJ2-2; maybe TRBD2 (5 bases). Germline V CDR1 and CDR2: SGHVS, FQNEAQ. V was shortened by 2 bases and J by 1 base, with 11 bases between the two germline ends. The CDR3 runs to 16 residues. CDR3 sequence reads: CASSLFAGENTGELFF. The CDR3 nucleotides read TGTGCCAGCAGCTTATTTGCCGGGGAGAACACCGGGGAGCTGTTTTTT. Together with reference TRBV7-8 and TRBJ2-2, the CDR3 gives the full variable domain: GAGVSQSPRYKVAKRGQDVALRCDPISGHVSLFWYQQALGQGPEFLTYFQNEAQLDKSGLPSDRFFAERPEGSVSTLKIQRTQQEDSAVYLCASSLFAGENTGELFFGEGSRLTVL.

The CDR3 bases are TGCGCCAGCAGCCCGGGGGGGGCCCGGACTAGCGGGAGGGACTACAATGAGCAGTTCTTC. It yields the protein CASSPGGARTSGRDYNEQFF. The chain couples TRBV10-2 to TRBJ2-1; 15 bases align to TRBD2. V lost 6 bases and J lost 3; bases outside the gene matches: 15. This CDR3 is 20 amino acids long. Looked up from germline, CDR1 is WSHSY and CDR2 is SAAADI.

Only a few counts were recorded for this clone. The chain joins TRBV5-4 to TRBJ2-3; TRBD2 aligns across 9 bases. This CDR3 has 16 residues. The V gene end was trimmed by 4 bases and the J gene end by 0 bases; junction bases not matched to a gene: 6. CDR1 and CDR2 (germline): SGHNT, YYREEE (reference sequence). CDR3 DNA sequence: TGTGCCAGCAGCCCCCGACTAGCGGCTAGCACAGATACGCAGTATTTT. It is translated as CASSPRLAASTDTQYF.

The chain uses TRBV4-3 and TRBJ2-7; 7 bases fit TRBD2. Germline V CDR1 and CDR2: LGHNA, YSLEER. The trim removed 4 bases at V and 1 base at J, leaving 10 bases unmatched. The CDR3 covers 16 residues. The CDR3 DNA is TGCGCCAGCAGCCCCACCGTTCCTAGCGGTTCCTACGAGCAGTACTTC. It translates to CASSPTVPSGSYEQYF.

The DNA of the CDR3 is TGCAGTGCTAACAGGGTCTACGAGCAGTACTTC. Amino acid sequence: CSANRVYEQYF. J is TRBJ2-7 and V is TRBV20-1, with D perhaps matching TRBD1 (6 bases). The ends were cut back, 4 bases at V and 3 bases at J, with 7 bases in the middle. The germline CDR1 and CDR2 sequences are DFQATT and SNEGSKA (reference sequence). The CDR3 totals 11 residues.

This chain joins TRBV23-1 and TRBJ2-5; TRBD1 matches 9 bases. TRBV23-1 is sorted into the ORF group, with uncertain function. The CDR3 length is 16 residues. After removal of 2 bases from V and 6 bases from J, the junction contained 10 bases not matched to a gene. The CDR3 region is CASSQRFGQGWKTQYF. The CDR3 DNA sequence: TGCGCCAGCAGTCAACGATTCGGACAGGGGTGGAAGACCCAGTACTTC.

The CDR3 nucleotides are TGTGCCAGCACCCCGAGAGGGGAGCTAGCGGGGGATTACAATGAGCAGTTCTTC. Residues: CASTPRGELAGDYNEQFF. The chain recombines TRBV27 with TRBJ2-1; 10 bases fit TRBD2. CDR1 and CDR2 (germline): MNHEY, SMNVEV (reference sequence). J lost 4 bases, V lost 7 bases, and 16 bases had no gene match. The CDR3 contains 18 residues.

The chain employs TRBV27 and TRBJ1-1; D unresolved. Trimming removed 0 bases at V and 8 bases at J, with 16 bases between. Germline V CDR1 and CDR2: MNHEY, SMNVEV (reference sequence). This CDR3 has 15 amino acids. DNA for the CDR3: TGTGCCAGCAGTTTATCGACTCCGGCGGCATCAGAAGCTTTCTTT. It encodes CASSLSTPAASEAFF.

The rearrangement joins TRBV11-2 to TRBJ2-7, with D perhaps matching TRBD2 (6 bases). V was cut by 4 bases and J by 2 bases, with 12 bases left in between. The CDR3 has 14 residues. CDR1 and CDR2 from the germline V gene are SGHAT and FQNNGV. In DNA, the CDR3 is TGTGCCAGCAGCTCAGGGAGGTGGCCCTACGAGCAGTACTTC. Its translation: CASSSGRWPYEQYF. The full variable domain, completed using reference TRBV11-2 and TRBJ2-7, is EAGVAQSPRYKIIEKRQSVAFWCNPISGHATLYWYQQILGQGPKLLIQFQNNGVVDDSQLPKDRFSAERLKGVDSTLKIQPAKLEDSAVYLCASSSGRWPYEQYFGPGTRLTVT.

V is TRBV4-1 and J is TRBJ2-2; 14 bases align to TRBD2. This CDR3 region has 22 residues. Trimming took 3 bases from V and 1 from J; bases not matched to a gene: 16. Per germline, CDR1 MGHRA and CDR2 YSYEKL. CDR3 loop: CASSHPPGTSGSGGLNTGELFF. CDR3 coding DNA: TGCGCCAGCAGCCACCCCCCCGGGACTAGCGGGAGTGGGGGCTTGAACACCGGGGAGCTGTTTTTT.

V and J are TRBV10-3 and TRBJ2-1; 11 nucleotides line up with TRBD2. With 6 bases clipped from V and 1 base from J, the junction kept 8 bases outside the gene matches. The V gene's germline CDR1 is ENHRY and CDR2 SYGVKD. The CDR3 contains 17 residues. Here the CDR3 reads CAIRTPGTSGSYNEQFF. In nucleotides, the CDR3 is TGTGCCATCAGAACACCCGGGACTAGCGGATCCTACAATGAGCAGTTCTTC.

The CDR3 reads CASSLDRSRGLYEQYF. The CDR3 bases are TGTGCCAGCAGCTTAGATCGGTCCAGGGGTCTATACGAGCAGTACTTC. The chain links TRBV11-2 to TRBJ2-7; D might be TRBD1 (6 bases). The V gene's germline CDR1 is SGHAT and CDR2 FQNNGV. This CDR3 region has 16 residues. Deletions cut 0 bases from V and 4 bases from J, with 16 bases between.